Shown below are 11 T cell receptor beta chains from a single sample sequenced in a study of CD4+ T cells in melanoma. Sequencing used immunoSEQ multiplex PCR; TCRdb keeps in-frame clones, though not all of them. The sample holds 12,000 to 15,000 clones, about three quarters seen once. Material: cells from a culture (not recorded whether cultured in vitro). These receptors all come from a human donor with melanoma.

This sequence joins TRBV18 and TRBJ1-1; D is ambiguous. Germline CDR1 reads KGHSH; CDR2 reads LQKENI. The V end was cut by 3 bases, the J end by 0 bases, with 8 bases between. The CDR3 length is 14 residues. The CDR3 reads CASSPSIMNTEAFF. In nucleotides, the CDR3 is TGTGCCAGCTCACCGAGTATAATGAACACTGAAGCTTTCTTT.

This clone has more than one count but fewer than ten. This chain links TRBV5-1 with TRBJ1-4; tentative D call: TRBD1 (5 bases). The CDR3 is 14 residues long. V shed 5 bases and J shed 6 bases, with 14 bases lying between them. Per germline, CDR1 SGHRS and CDR2 YFSETQ. Written as DNA, the CDR3 is TGCGCCAGCAGTTCCGGGACGGCCGATGAAAAACTGTTTTTT. This codes for CASSSGTADEKLFF.

This chain links TRBV6-1 with TRBJ1-3; D unresolved. The CDR3 consists of 15 residues. Trimming removed 2 bases from V and 0 bases from J, with 8 bases in between. From germline, CDR1 is MNHNS and CDR2 SASEGT. The CDR3 DNA reads as TGTGCCAGCAGTGAAAGTATGAGCTCTGGAAACACCATATATTTT. Residues: CASSESMSSGNTIYF.

J is TRBJ2-5 and V is TRBV11-2; D perhaps matches TRBD2 (6 bases). Trimming took off 5 bases at V and 9 bases at J, with 22 bases between the two ends. The CDR3 runs 15 residues. Germline assignment: CDR1 SGHAT and CDR2 FQNNGV. The chain's CDR3 is CASSVGMGGGGAQYF. The CDR3 bases are TGTGCCAGCAGCGTGGGCATGGGGGGAGGCGGGGCCCAGTACTTC.

The rearrangement links TRBV5-1 to TRBJ1-5; no firm D call. V was shortened by 2 bases and J by 4 bases, with 7 bases between the two germline ends. The CDR3 is 13 amino acids. Germline V gives CDR1 SGHRS, CDR2 YFSETQ. CDR3 DNA: TGCGCCAGCAGCTTCGGGGTAAATCAGCCCCAGCATTTT. Its translation: CASSFGVNQPQHF.

This clone came up a few times. The chain employs TRBV6-1 and TRBJ2-7; the D gene is possibly TRBD1 (5 bases). The CDR3 has 14 amino acids. V lost 0 bases and J lost 6, with 12 bases in between. Germline V gives CDR1 MNHNS, CDR2 SASEGT. The CDR3 loop reads CASSEAHRFREQYF. DNA of the CDR3: TGTGCCAGCAGTGAAGCGCACAGGTTCCGCGAGCAGTACTTC.

The chain employs TRBV7-3 and TRBJ2-2, with 9 bases that match TRBD1. This CDR3 is built from 16 residues. V gave up 3 bases and J gave up 6 bases; unmatched junction bases: 8. Germline values: CDR1 SGHTA, CDR2 FQGTGA. CDR3 sequence reads: CASSFTSGTGSGELFF. The CDR3 DNA sequence: TGTGCCAGCAGCTTCACCTCCGGGACAGGGTCCGGGGAGCTGTTTTTT. Full variable domain (missing parts from reference TRBV7-3 and TRBJ2-2): GAGVSQTPSNKVTEKGKYVELRCDPISGHTALYWYRQSLGQGPEFLIYFQGTGAADDSGLPNDRFFAVRPEGSVSTLKIQRTERGDSAVYLCASSFTSGTGSGELFFGEGSRLTVL.

V and J are TRBV5-4 and TRBJ2-1, with D maybe TRBD1 (5 bases). Per the germline V gene, CDR1 is SGHNT and CDR2 is YYREEE (reference sequence). The CDR3 is 16 residues long. Trimming shortened V by 5 bases and J by 4 bases, and 19 bases separated the two germline ends. CDR3 in amino acids: CASSSTVFWVYNEQFF. CDR3 sequence (DNA): TGTGCCAGCAGTTCGACAGTTTTTTGGGTTTACAATGAGCAGTTCTTC.

The chain uses TRBV30 and TRBJ1-5, with TRBD1 as a possible D gene (5 bases). The V and J ends lost 2 bases and 7 bases respectively, with 12 bases between them. The CDR3 runs to 13 residues. CDR1 and CDR2 (germline): GTSNPN, SVGIG (reference sequence). The chain's CDR3 is CAWSPQGGQPQHF. DNA of the CDR3: TGTGCCTGGAGTCCCCAGGGCGGCCAGCCCCAGCATTTT.

The chain couples TRBV10-3 to TRBJ1-5; TRBD1 might be the D (5 bases). V shed 2 bases and J shed 9 bases, with 14 bases lying between them. Germline V gene sequence: CDR1 ENHRY, CDR2 SYGVKD. There are 14 residues in the CDR3. CDR3 in amino acids: CAISELGGRGPQHF. The CDR3 DNA sequence: TGTGCCATCAGTGAGCTGGGGGGAAGAGGGCCCCAGCATTTT.

V usage is TRBV5-1 and J usage is TRBJ2-7, with 9 positions matching TRBD1. The CDR3 consists of 14 residues. CDR1 SGHRS and CDR2 YFSETQ come from the germline V gene. V lost 4 bases to trimming and J lost 4 bases; unmatched junction nucleotides: 6. CDR3 protein: CASSRQGDGYEQYF. The CDR3 DNA reads TGCGCCAGCAGCCGACAGGGGGATGGATACGAGCAGTACTTC.